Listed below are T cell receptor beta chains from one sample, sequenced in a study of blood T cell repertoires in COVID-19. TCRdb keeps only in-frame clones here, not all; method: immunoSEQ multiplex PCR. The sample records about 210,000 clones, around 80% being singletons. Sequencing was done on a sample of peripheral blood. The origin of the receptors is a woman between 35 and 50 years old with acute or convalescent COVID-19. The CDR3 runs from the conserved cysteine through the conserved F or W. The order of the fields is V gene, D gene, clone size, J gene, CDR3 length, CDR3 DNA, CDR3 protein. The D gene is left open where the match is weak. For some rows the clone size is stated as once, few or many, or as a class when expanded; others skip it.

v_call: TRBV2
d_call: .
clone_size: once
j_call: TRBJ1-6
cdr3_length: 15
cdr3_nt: TGTGCCAGCAGCGACACGGCGGGGGGTAATTCACCCCTCCACTTT
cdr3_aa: CASSDTAGGNSPLHF

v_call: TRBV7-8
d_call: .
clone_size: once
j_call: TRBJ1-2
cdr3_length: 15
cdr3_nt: TGTGCCACCCAGGCGGGTGCAGGTCTGGTGGGAGGCTACACCTTC
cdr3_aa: CATQAGAGLVGGYTF

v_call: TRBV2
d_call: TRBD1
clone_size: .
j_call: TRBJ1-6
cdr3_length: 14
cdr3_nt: TGTGCCAGCAGTGAGGGACAGGTTGGTTCACCCCTCCACTTT
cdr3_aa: CASSEGQVGSPLHF

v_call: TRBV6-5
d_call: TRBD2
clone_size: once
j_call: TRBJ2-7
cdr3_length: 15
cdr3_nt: TGTGCCAGCAGAACTGGCGGGGGGCTCTCCTACGAGCAGTACTTC
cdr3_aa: CASRTGGGLSYEQYF

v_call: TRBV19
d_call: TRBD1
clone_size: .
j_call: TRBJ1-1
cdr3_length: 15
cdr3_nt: TGTGCCAGTAGTCTCACGGGACAGGGGGCAACTGAAGCTTTCTTT
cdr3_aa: CASSLTGQGATEAFF

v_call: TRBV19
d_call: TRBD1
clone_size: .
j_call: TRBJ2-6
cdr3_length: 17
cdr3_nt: TGTGCCAGTAGTATTTACCCTACAGGGGCTGGGGCCAACGTCCTGACTTTC
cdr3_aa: CASSIYPTGAGANVLTF

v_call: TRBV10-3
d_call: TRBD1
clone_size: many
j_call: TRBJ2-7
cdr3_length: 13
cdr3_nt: TGTGCCACCACACAGGGACAGAACTACGAGCAGTACTTC
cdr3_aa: CATTQGQNYEQYF

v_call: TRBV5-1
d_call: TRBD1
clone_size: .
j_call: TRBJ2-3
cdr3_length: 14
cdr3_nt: TGCGCCAGCAAACGTCAGGGGGCCACAGATACGCAGTATTTT
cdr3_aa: CASKRQGATDTQYF

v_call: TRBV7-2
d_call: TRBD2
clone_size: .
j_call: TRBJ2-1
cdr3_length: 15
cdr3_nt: TGTGCCAGCAGCTTCCTAGCGGGTAGATACAATGAGCAGTTCTTC
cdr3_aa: CASSFLAGRYNEQFF

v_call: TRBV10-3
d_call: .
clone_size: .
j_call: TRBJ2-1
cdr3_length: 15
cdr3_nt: TGTGCCATCAGAGCGACTAGAGAGGAATACAATGAGCAGTTCTTC
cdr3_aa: CAIRATREEYNEQFF

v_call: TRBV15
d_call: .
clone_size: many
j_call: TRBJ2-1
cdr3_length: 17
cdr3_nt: TGTGCCACCAGCGAGATTGCAGGGGCCATAGGATACAATGAGCAGTTCTTC
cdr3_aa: CATSEIAGAIGYNEQFF

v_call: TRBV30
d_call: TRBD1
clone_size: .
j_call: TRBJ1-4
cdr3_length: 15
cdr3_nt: TGTGCCTGGAGCGAAGACAGGGCTCGTAATGAAAAACTGTTTTTT
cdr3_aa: CAWSEDRARNEKLFF

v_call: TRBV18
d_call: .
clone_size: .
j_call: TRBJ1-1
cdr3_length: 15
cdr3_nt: TGTGCCAGCTCACCACCCCCGGGGATGGGCACTGAAGCTTTCTTT
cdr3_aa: CASSPPPGMGTEAFF

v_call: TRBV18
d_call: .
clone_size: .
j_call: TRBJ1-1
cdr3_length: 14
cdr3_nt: TGTGCCAGCTCACCACCCTCGAGGGAGCTCCAAGCTTTCTTT
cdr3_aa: CASSPPSRELQAFF

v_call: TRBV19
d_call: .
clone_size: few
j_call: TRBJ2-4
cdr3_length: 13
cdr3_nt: TGTGCCAGTAGTATAGGACTAGTTAACATTCAGTACTTC
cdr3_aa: CASSIGLVNIQYF

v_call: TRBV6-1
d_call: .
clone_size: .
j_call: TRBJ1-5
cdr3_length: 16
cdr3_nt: TGTGCCAGCAGTGACGCCGGGGGGGTAAGCAATCAGCCCCAGCATTTT
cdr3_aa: CASSDAGGVSNQPQHF

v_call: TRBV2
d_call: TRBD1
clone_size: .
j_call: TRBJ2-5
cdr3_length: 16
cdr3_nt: TGTGCCAGCGCAGTGGTAAAGGGACAGGGGGGAACGGCCCAGTACTTC
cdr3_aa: CASAVVKGQGGTAQYF

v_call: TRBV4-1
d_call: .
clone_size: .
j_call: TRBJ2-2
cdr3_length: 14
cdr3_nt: TGCGCCAGCAGCCCTCGGGAGTATGGCGGGGAGCTGTTTTTT
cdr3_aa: CASSPREYGGELFF

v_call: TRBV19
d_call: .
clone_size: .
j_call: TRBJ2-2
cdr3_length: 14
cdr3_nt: TGTGCCAGTAGTATAGGACACTTTACCGGGGAGCTGTTTTTT
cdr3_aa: CASSIGHFTGELFF

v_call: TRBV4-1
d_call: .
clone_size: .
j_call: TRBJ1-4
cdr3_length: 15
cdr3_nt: TGCGCCAGCAGCCAAGAGGGCATACCTAATGAAAAACTGTTTTTT
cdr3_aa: CASSQEGIPNEKLFF

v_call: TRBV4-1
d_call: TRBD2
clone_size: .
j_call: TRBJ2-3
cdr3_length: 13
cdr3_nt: TGCGCCAGCAGCCAGGGGAGGGCAGATACGCAGTATTTT
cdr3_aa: CASSQGRADTQYF

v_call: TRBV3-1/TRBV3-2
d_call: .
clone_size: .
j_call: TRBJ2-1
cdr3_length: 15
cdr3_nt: TGTGCCAGCAGCCAAGGGGGGGTCTGGGACGGTGGGCAGTTCTTC
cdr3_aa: CASSQGGVWDGGQFF

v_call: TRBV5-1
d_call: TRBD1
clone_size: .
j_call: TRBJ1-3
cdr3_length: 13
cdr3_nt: TGCGCCAGCCGGACAGGGTCTGGAAACACCATATATTTT
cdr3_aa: CASRTGSGNTIYF